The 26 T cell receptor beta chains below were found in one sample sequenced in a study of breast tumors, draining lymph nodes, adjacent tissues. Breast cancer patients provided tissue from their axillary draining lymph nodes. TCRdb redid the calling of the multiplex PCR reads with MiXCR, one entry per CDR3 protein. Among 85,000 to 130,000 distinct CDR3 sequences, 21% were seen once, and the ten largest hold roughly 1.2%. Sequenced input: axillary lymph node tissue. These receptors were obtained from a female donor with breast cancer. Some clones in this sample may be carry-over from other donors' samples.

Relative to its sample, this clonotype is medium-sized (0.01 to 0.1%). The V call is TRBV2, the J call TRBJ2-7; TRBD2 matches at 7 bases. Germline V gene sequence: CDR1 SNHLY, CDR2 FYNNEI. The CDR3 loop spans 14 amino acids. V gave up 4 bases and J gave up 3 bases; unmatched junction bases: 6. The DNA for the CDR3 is TGTGCCAGCAGTGGGCCCGGGAGGCTCTACGAGCAGTACTTC. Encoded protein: CASSGPGRLYEQYF. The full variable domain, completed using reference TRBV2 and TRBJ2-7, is EPEVTQTPSHQVTQMGQEVILRCVPISNHLYFYWYRQILGQKVEFLVSFYNNEISEKSEIFDDQFSVERPDGSNFTLKIRSTKLEDSAMYFCASSGPGRLYEQYFGPGTRLTVT.

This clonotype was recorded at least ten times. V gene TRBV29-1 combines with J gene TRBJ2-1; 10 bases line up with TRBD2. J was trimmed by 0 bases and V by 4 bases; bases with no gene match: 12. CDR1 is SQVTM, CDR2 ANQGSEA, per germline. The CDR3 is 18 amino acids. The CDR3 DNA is TGCAGCGTTGGGGGAGGCATACTAGCGGGGACCTCCTACAATGAGCAGTTCTTC. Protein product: CSVGGGILAGTSYNEQFF.

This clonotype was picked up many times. Here the CDR3 reads CASSPGTASSGNTIYF. The CDR3, as DNA: TGCGCCAGCAGCCCCGGGACTGCGAGCTCTGGAAACACCATATATTTT. The chain has TRBV5-1 and TRBJ1-3, with a weak D call TRBD1 (5 bases). Trimming cost V 4 bases and J 0 bases, with 14 bases left between them. Per germline, CDR1 SGHRS and CDR2 YFSETQ. The CDR3 sequence is 16 residues long.

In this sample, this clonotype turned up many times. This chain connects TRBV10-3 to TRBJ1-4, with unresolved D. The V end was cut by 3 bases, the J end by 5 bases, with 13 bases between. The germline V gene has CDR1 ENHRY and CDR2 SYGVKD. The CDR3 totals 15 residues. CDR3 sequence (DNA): TGTGCCATCAGTGAACAGTCACAAGAGAATGAAAAACTGTTTTTT. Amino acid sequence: CAISEQSQENEKLFF.

The CDR3 sequence is CASSTKQATVKETQYF. The CDR3 coding sequence is TGTGCCAGCAGCACTAAACAGGCGACTGTGAAAGAGACCCAGTACTTC. The chain is built from TRBV6-5 and TRBJ2-5; maybe TRBD1 (5 bases). The germline V gene has CDR1 MNHEY and CDR2 SVGAGI. The CDR3 has 16 residues. Trimming shortened V by 6 bases and J by 3 bases, and 20 bases separated the two germline ends.

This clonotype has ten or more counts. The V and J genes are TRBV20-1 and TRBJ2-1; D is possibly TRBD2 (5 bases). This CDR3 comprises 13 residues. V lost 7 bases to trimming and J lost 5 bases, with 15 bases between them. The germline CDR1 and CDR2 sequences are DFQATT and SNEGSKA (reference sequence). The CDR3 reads CSGLSGLNNEQFF. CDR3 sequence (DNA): TGCAGTGGGTTAAGCGGCCTGAACAATGAGCAGTTCTTC.

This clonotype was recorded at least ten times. DNA for the CDR3: TGTGCCAGCAGTTTAGGGGTCTGGAGTGGCTACACCTTC. This sequence encodes CASSLGVWSGYTF. The chain uses TRBV12-3 or TRBV12-4 and TRBJ1-2, with D uncertain. V was clipped by 1 base and J by 7 bases, with 10 bases between them. This CDR3 region has 13 residues.

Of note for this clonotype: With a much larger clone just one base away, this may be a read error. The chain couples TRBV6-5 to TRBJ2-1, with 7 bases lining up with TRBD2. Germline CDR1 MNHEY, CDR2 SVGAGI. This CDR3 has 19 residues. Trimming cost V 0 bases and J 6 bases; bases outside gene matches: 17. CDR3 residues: CASSYSRSPPGLPCNEQFF. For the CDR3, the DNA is TGTGCCAGCAGTTACTCGCGCTCCCCCCCGGGACTACCTTGCAATGAGCAGTTCTTC.

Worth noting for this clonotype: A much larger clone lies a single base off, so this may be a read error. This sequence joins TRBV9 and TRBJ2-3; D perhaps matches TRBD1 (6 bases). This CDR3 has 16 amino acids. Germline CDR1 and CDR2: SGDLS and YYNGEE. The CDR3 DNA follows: TGTGCCAGCAGCGTCAGGACAGTACCTAGCACAGGTACGCAGTATTTT. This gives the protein CASSVRTVPSTGTQYF. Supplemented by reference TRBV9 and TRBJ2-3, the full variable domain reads DSGVTQTPKHLITATGQRVTLRCSPRSGDLSVYWYQQSLDQGLQFLIQYYNGEERAKGNILERFSAQQFPDLHSELNLSSLELGDSALYFCASSVRTVPSTGTQYFGPGTRLTVL.

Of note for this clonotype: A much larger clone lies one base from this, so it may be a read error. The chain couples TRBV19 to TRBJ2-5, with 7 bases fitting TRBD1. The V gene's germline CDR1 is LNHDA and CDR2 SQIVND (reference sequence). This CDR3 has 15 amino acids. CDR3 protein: CTSSFVDREQETQYF. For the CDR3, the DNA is TGTACCAGTAGTTTTGTCGACAGGGAACAAGAGACCCAGTACTTC.

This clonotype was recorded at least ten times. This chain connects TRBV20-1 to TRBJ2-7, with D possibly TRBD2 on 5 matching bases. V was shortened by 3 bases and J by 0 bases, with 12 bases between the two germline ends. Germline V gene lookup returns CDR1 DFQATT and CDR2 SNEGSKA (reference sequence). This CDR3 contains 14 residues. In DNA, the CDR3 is TGCAGTGCTAGTACCGGGGAATCCTCCTACGAGCAGTACTTC. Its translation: CSASTGESSYEQYF.

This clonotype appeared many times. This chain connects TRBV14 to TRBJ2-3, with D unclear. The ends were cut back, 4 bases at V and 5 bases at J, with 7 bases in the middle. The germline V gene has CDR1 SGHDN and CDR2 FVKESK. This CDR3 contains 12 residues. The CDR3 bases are TGTGCCAGCAGCCCCACCAGAGATACGCAGTATTTT. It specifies CASSPTRDTQYF.

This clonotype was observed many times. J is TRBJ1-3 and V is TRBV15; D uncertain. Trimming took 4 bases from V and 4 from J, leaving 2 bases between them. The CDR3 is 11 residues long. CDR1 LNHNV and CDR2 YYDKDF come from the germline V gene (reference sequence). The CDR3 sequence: CATSTGNTIYF. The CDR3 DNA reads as TGTGCCACCAGCACAGGAAACACCATATATTTT.

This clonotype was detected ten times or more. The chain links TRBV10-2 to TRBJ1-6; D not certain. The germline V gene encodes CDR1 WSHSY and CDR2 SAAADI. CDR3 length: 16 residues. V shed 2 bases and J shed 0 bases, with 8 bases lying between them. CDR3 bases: TGCGCCAGCAGTGAGGAACACCCCTCCTATAATTCACCCCTCCACTTT. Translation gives CASSEEHPSYNSPLHF.

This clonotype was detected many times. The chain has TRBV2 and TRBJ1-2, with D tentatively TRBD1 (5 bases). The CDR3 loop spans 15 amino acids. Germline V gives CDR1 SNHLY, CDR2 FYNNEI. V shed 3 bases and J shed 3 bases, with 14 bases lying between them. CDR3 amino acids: CASSDETPGDYGYTF. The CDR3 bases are TGTGCCAGCAGTGATGAGACCCCGGGGGACTATGGCTACACCTTC.

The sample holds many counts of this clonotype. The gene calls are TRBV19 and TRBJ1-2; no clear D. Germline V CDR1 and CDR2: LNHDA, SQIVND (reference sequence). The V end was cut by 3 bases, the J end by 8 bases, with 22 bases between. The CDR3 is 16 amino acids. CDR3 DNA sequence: TGTGCCAGTAGTATTCGGCTTCCCGCCTCATCGCGGGGCTACACCTTC. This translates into CASSIRLPASSRGYTF.

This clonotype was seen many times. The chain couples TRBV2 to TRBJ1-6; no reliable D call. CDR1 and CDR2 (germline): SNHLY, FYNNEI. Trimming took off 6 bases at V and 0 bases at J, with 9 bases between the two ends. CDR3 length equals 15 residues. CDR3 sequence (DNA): TGTGCCAGCAGAGACACAGTCTCCTATAATTCACCCCTCCACTTT. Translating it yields CASRDTVSYNSPLHF.

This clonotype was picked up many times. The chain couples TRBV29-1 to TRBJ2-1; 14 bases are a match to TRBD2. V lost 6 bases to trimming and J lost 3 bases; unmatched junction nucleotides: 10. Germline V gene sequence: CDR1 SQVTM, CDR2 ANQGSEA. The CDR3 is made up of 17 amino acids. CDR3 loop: CSVAGLAGEFLYNEQFF. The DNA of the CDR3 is TGCAGCGTAGCGGGACTAGCGGGAGAATTTCTCTACAATGAGCAGTTCTTC.

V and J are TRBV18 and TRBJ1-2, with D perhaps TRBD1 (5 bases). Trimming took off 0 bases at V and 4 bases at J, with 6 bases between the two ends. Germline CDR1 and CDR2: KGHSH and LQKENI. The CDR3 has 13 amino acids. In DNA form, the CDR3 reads TGTGCCAGCTCACCACCGACAGTCTATGGCTACACCTTC. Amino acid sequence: CASSPPTVYGYTF.

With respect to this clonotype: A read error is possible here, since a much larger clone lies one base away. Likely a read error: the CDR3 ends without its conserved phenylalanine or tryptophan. For the CDR3, the DNA is TGCAGTGCTGGCCAAGAGACCCAGTACCTC. The encoded protein is CSAGQETQYL. This chain joins TRBV20-1 and TRBJ2-5; no definite D call. The germline CDR1 and CDR2 sequences are DFQATT and SNEGSKA (reference sequence). The CDR3 length is 10 residues. With 5 bases removed from V and 1 base from J, the gap between germline ends came to 2 bases.

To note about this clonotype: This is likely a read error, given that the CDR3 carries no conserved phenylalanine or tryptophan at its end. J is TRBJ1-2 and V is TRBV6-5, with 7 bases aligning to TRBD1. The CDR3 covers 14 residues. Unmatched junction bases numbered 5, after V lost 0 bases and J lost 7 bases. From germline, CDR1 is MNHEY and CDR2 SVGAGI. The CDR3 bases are TGTGCCAGCAGTTACTCGACCCCAGGGGGTGGCTACACCCTC. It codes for CASSYSTPGGGYTL.

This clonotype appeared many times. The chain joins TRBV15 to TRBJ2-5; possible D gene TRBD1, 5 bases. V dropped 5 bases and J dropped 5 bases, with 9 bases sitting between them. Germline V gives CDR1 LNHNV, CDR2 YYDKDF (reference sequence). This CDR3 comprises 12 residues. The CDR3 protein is CATSGARETQYF. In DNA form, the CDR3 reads TGTGCCACCAGCGGGGCGCGGGAGACCCAGTACTTC.

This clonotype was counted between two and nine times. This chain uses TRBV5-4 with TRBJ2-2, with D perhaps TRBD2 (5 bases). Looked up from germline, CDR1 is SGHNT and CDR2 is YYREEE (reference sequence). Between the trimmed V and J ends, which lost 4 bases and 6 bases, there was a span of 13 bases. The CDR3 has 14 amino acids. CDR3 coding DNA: TGTGCCAGCAGCCGTGAGGGAGTCCCCGGGGAGCTGTTTTTT. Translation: CASSREGVPGELFF. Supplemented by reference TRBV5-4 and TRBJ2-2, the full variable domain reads ETGVTQSPTHLIKTRGQQVTLRCSSQSGHNTVSWYQQALGQGPQFIFQYYREEENGRGNFPPRFSGLQFPNYSSELNVNALELDDSALYLCASSREGVPGELFFGEGSRLTVL.

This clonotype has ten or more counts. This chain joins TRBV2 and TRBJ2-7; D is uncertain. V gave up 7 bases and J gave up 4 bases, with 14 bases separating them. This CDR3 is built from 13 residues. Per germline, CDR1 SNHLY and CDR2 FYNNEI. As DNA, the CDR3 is TGTGCCAGCACGATTACCGGCTCATACGAGCAGTACTTC. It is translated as CASTITGSYEQYF.

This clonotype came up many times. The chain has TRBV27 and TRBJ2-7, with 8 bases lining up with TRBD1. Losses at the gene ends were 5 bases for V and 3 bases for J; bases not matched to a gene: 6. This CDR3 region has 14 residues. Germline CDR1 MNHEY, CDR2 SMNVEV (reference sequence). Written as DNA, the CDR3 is TGTGCCAGCAGTGGGACAGGCGCCCGCTACGAGCAGTACTTC. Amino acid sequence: CASSGTGARYEQYF.

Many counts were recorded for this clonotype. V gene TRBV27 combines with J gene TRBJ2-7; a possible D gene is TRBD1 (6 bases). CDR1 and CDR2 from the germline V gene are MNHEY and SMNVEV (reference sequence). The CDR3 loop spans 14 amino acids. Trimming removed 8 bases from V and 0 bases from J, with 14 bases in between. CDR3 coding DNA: TGTGCCAGCCGTATAACAGGGAGCTCCTACGAGCAGTACTTC. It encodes CASRITGSSYEQYF.